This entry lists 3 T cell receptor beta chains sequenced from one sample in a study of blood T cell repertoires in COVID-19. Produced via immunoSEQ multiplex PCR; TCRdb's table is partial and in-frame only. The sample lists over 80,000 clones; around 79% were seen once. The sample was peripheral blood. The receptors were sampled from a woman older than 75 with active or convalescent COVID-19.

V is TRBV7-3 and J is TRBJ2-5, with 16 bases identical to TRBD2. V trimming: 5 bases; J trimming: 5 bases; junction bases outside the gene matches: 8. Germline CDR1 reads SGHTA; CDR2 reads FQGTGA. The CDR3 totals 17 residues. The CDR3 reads CASSPGLAGGPSETQYF. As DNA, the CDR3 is TGTGCCAGCAGCCCGGGACTAGCGGGAGGGCCGAGTGAGACCCAGTACTTC.

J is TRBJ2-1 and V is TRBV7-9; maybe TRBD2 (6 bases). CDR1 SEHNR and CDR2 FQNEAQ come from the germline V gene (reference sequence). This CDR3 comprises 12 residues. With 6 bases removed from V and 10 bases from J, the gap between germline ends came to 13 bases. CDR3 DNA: TGTGCCAGCAGTAGGACTATAGGGGAGCAGTTCTTC. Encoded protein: CASSRTIGEQFF.

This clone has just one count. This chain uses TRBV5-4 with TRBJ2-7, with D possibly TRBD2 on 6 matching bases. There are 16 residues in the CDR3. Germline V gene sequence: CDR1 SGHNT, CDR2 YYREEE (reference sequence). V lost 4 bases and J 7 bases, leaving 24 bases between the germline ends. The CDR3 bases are TGTGCCAGCAGCCACAAAAACCCTAGCGTAGTGGGGGAGCAGTACTTC. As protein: CASSHKNPSVVGEQYF.